The sequence of this T cell receptor (beta chain) was determined in a study of CD8 T cells in ankylosing spondylitis. MiXCR was run by TCRdb on the 5' RACE reads, yielding one entry per CDR3 protein. The sample includes 300,000 to 350,000 distinct CDR3 sequences, 11% seen only once; the top ten take 9.1%. This clonotype has ten or more counts. CDR3 size: 13 residues. Germline CDR1 and CDR2: SQVTM and ANQGSEA. The V and J ends lost 5 bases and 3 bases respectively, with 11 bases between them. The receptor comes from a female donor with ankylosing spondylitis or in good health (not recorded which). The J gene is TRBJ1-5, the V gene TRBV29-1; D unresolved. The source material was blood, either unsorted or a sorted T cell fraction (not recorded which). CDR3 DNA: TGCAGCGTTTTATGGGCAGTCAATCAGCCCCAGCATTTT. It translates to CSVLWAVNQPQHF.